Below are 14 T cell receptor beta chains sequenced from a single sample in a study of cytomegalovirus exposure and HLA in healthy donors. PCR amplification relied on 60 Vbeta primers (plus 13 Jbeta primers). Assay used: immunoSEQ multiplex PCR; TCRdb lists only in-frame clones, some missing. The sample includes 150,000 to 200,000 clones, around 74% of them seen just once. The sequenced material came from PBMCs. These receptors were obtained from a female donor in good health and CMV-seronegative.

The chain couples TRBV9 to TRBJ2-3; 14 bases fit TRBD2. Germline V gives CDR1 SGDLS, CDR2 YYNGEE. Losses at the gene ends were 5 bases for V and 5 bases for J; bases not matched to a gene: 4. CDR3 size: 15 residues. In nucleotides, the CDR3 is TGTGCCAGCAGTGGGACTAGCGGGGGTCAAGATACGCAGTATTTT. Translated: CASSGTSGGQDTQYF.

The V call is TRBV7-9, the J call TRBJ2-1; 8 nucleotides line up with TRBD1. CDR1 and CDR2 (germline): SEHNR, FQNEAQ (reference sequence). This CDR3 has 16 residues. The V segment lost 1 base and the J segment 6 bases; nucleotides outside the gene matches: 8. The CDR3 bases are TGTGCCAGCAGCTTAGGTCTGGGACAGGTCCCCAATGAGCAGTTCTTC. The encoded protein is CASSLGLGQVPNEQFF.

V gene TRBV4-3 combines with J gene TRBJ2-1, with 11 bases that match TRBD1. CDR1 is LGHNA, CDR2 YSLEER, per germline. V lost 3 bases and J lost 6; bases outside the gene matches: 1. This CDR3 region has 14 residues. CDR3 DNA sequence: TGCGCCAGCAGCCAGGGACAGGGGGTCAATGAGCAGTTCTTC. As protein: CASSQGQGVNEQFF.

V usage is TRBV30 and J usage is TRBJ2-3, with D perhaps TRBD2 (6 bases). From germline, CDR1 is GTSNPN and CDR2 SVGIG (reference sequence). This CDR3 region has 12 residues. V was trimmed by 3 bases and J by 7 bases, leaving 11 bases between them. The DNA of the CDR3 is TGTGCCTGGAGGCAGACTAGTTATACGCAGTATTTT. It specifies CAWRQTSYTQYF.

The chain recombines TRBV28 with TRBJ1-4; D gene unclear. The CDR3 extends over 15 amino acids. Between the trimmed V and J ends, which lost 6 bases and 0 bases, there was a span of 11 bases. Germline V lookup: CDR1 MDHEN, CDR2 SYDVKM. The CDR3: CASSLPVATNEKLFF. CDR3 nucleotides: TGTGCCAGCAGCCTACCCGTTGCAACTAATGAAAAACTGTTTTTT. Drawing the rest from reference TRBV28 and TRBJ1-4, the complete variable domain is DVKVTQSSRYLVKRTGEKVFLECVQDMDHENMFWYRQDPGLGLRLIYFSYDVKMKEKGDIPEGYSVSREKKERFSLILESASTNQTSMYLCASSLPVATNEKLFFGSGTQLSVL.

This chain uses TRBV6-5 with TRBJ2-3, with D uncertain. The CDR3 has 14 residues. The V and J ends lost 2 bases and 3 bases respectively, with 9 bases between them. The V gene's germline CDR1 is MNHEY and CDR2 SVGAGI. CDR3 sequence reads: CASSYGVGTDTQYF. The CDR3 nucleotides are TGTGCCAGCAGTTACGGTGTCGGGACAGATACGCAGTATTTT.

V gene TRBV7-2 combines with J gene TRBJ2-7, with 12 bases matching TRBD2. The CDR3 is made up of 16 amino acids. Germline V gives CDR1 SGHTA, CDR2 FQGNSA. Losses at the gene ends were 5 bases for V and 6 bases for J; bases not matched to a gene: 11. The CDR3 nucleotides read TGTGCCAGCAGCCTCATCCTAGCGGGGGGGCCAATCGAGCAGTACTTC. The encoded protein is CASSLILAGGPIEQYF.

The V and J genes are TRBV30 and TRBJ2-1, with TRBD1 matching over 10 bases. After removal of 5 bases from V and 7 bases from J, the junction contained 8 bases not matched to a gene. CDR1 is GTSNPN and CDR2 is SVGIG in the germline V gene (reference sequence). The CDR3 is 14 residues long. Here the CDR3 reads CAWDRDRGVNEQFF. The CDR3 DNA follows: TGTGCCTGGGACCGGGACAGGGGAGTAAATGAGCAGTTCTTC.

This clone has just a few counts. This chain connects TRBV23-1 to TRBJ1-6; D unresolved. TRBV23-1 qualifies as an ORF whose function is uncertain. This CDR3 is 16 amino acids long. V lost 3 bases and J lost 5, with 14 bases in between. CDR3 sequence (DNA): TGCGCCAGCAGTCACCATGGGCCGATCAATAATTCACCCCTCCACTTT. Translating gives CASSHHGPINNSPLHF.

This clone was counted once. This rearrangement joins TRBV11-3 to TRBJ2-1; 10 bases match TRBD2. This CDR3 region has 17 residues. Germline V gives CDR1 SGHNT, CDR2 YENEEA. V shed 1 base, J shed 0 bases, and the junction held 3 bases outside the gene matches. CDR3 protein: CASSLGVAGGSYNEQFF. The CDR3 DNA follows: TGTGCCAGCAGCTTAGGGGTAGCGGGAGGCTCCTACAATGAGCAGTTCTTC.

This clone turned up a few times. DNA for the CDR3: TGTGCCAGTAGGACAGGGGAGGATACTGAAGCTTTCTTT. Amino acids: CASRTGEDTEAFF. This chain joins TRBV19 and TRBJ1-1; 8 bases are a match to TRBD1. Losses at the gene ends were 6 bases for V and 5 bases for J; bases not matched to a gene: 5. Germline CDR1 LNHDA, CDR2 SQIVND (reference sequence). The CDR3 is 13 residues long.

V and J are TRBV4-3 and TRBJ2-3; D possibly corresponds to TRBD1 (6 bases). Germline CDR1 LGHNA, CDR2 YSLEER. Trimming took off 1 base at V and 6 bases at J, with 8 bases between the two ends. This CDR3 region has 13 residues. For the CDR3, the DNA is TGCGCCAGCAGCCAAGTCCAGGGGGATACGCAGTATTTT. This gives the protein CASSQVQGDTQYF.

The gene calls are TRBV6-5 and TRBJ2-2; 7 bases align to TRBD1. CDR3 length: 14 residues. Germline CDR1 is MNHEY and CDR2 is SVGAGI. Germline trimming cut 5 bases from V and 1 base from J; bases unmatched to any gene: 1. In DNA form, the CDR3 reads TGTGCCAGCAGTCGGACAGGGAACACCGGGGAGCTGTTTTTT. Amino acid sequence: CASSRTGNTGELFF.

The chain links TRBV5-1 to TRBJ2-3, with 7 bases lining up with TRBD2. V trimming: 2 bases; J trimming: 3 bases; junction bases outside the gene matches: 6. Germline CDR1 SGHRS, CDR2 YFSETQ. The CDR3 totals 15 residues. CDR3 nucleotides: TGCGCCAGCAGCTTCCGGGCTAGCGGAACAGATACGCAGTATTTT. Protein product: CASSFRASGTDTQYF. The full variable domain, completed using reference TRBV5-1 and TRBJ2-3, is KAGVTQTPRYLIKTRGQQVTLSCSPISGHRSVSWYQQTPGQGLQFLFEYFSETQRNKGNFPGRFSGRQFSNSRSEMNVSTLELGDSALYLCASSFRASGTDTQYFGPGTRLTVL.